What follows are 21 T cell receptor beta chains derived from one specimen sequenced in a study of blood T cell repertoires in COVID-19. TCRdb's copy holds only in-frame clones and misses some; the assay was immunoSEQ multiplex PCR. The sample yields 200,000 to 250,000 clones, roughly 82% seen once. The sequencing input was PBMCs or T cells enriched from blood (not recorded which). The source is a woman aged 45-60 years who had recovered from COVID-19.

V usage is TRBV28 and J usage is TRBJ2-2; no clear D gene. From germline, CDR1 is MDHEN and CDR2 SYDVKM. V lost 5 bases and J lost 5, with 6 bases in between. The CDR3 consists of 12 residues. The CDR3 DNA reads as TGTGCCAGCAGTCCACTAACCGGGGAGCTGTTTTTT. Its translation is CASSPLTGELFF. Complete variable domain (other parts from reference TRBV28 and TRBJ2-2): DVKVTQSSRYLVKRTGEKVFLECVQDMDHENMFWYRQDPGLGLRLIYFSYDVKMKEKGDIPEGYSVSREKKERFSLILESASTNQTSMYLCASSPLTGELFFGEGSRLTVL.

V is TRBV6-2 or TRBV6-3 and J is TRBJ2-7; possibly TRBD2 for D (5 bases). The germline gives CDR1 MNHEY, CDR2 SVGEGT. The CDR3 consists of 14 residues. V was trimmed by 0 bases and J by 2 bases, leaving 8 bases between them. The CDR3 protein is CASSYSRRAYEQYF. As DNA, the CDR3 is TGTGCCAGCAGTTACTCGAGGCGGGCCTACGAGCAGTACTTC.

The CDR3 sequence: CATRGQGHTEAFF. The CDR3 DNA follows: TGTGCCACCAGAGGACAGGGGCACACTGAAGCTTTCTTT. The chain recombines TRBV24-1 with TRBJ1-1; the match to TRBD1 covers 9 bases. J lost 3 bases, V lost 7 bases, and 2 bases had no gene match. From germline, CDR1 is KGHDR and CDR2 SFDVKD. The CDR3 covers 13 residues.

CDR3 sequence: CASSLAETSGLSDTQYF. CDR3 DNA sequence: TGTGCCAGCAGCTTAGCCGAGACTAGCGGTTTGTCAGATACGCAGTATTTT. The rearrangement links TRBV7-9 to TRBJ2-3, with 9 bases that match TRBD2. Germline trimming cut 0 bases from V and 4 bases from J; bases unmatched to any gene: 8. The germline V gene has CDR1 SEHNR and CDR2 FQNEAQ (reference sequence). The CDR3 runs to 17 residues.

The gene calls are TRBV19 and TRBJ2-3; 10 positions agree with TRBD2. The V gene's germline CDR1 is LNHDA and CDR2 SQIVND (reference sequence). CDR3 length: 18 amino acids. V shed 5 bases and J 0 bases; nucleotides not matched to a gene: 11. The CDR3 sequence: CASSDRPRTSGSTDTQYF. The CDR3 DNA follows: TGTGCCAGTAGTGACCGACCGAGGACTAGCGGAAGCACAGATACGCAGTATTTT.

This clone was counted between two and nine times. CDR3 protein: CSVSPRNTEAFF. Written as DNA, the CDR3 is TGCAGCGTAAGCCCGAGGAACACTGAAGCTTTCTTT. The chain combines TRBV29-1 with TRBJ1-1; D not certain. The V and J ends lost 6 bases and 1 base respectively, with 9 bases between them. The CDR3 has 12 residues. Germline CDR1 is SQVTM and CDR2 is ANQGSEA. Full variable domain (missing parts from reference TRBV29-1 and TRBJ1-1): SAVISQKPSRDICQRGTSLTIQCQVDSQVTMMFWYRQQPGQSLTLIATANQGSEATYESGFVIDKFPISRPNLTFSTLTVSNMSPEDSSIYLCSVSPRNTEAFFGQGTRLTVV.

The chain is built from TRBV5-4 and TRBJ1-2, with 7 bases fitting TRBD1. The CDR3 runs to 13 residues. With V trimmed by 6 bases and J by 2 bases, 4 bases remained unmatched. Germline V lookup: CDR1 SGHNT, CDR2 YYREEE (reference sequence). CDR3 sequence reads: CASNPRGNYGYTF. CDR3 nucleotide sequence: TGTGCCAGCAACCCCAGGGGGAACTATGGCTACACCTTC. The full variable domain, its missing parts supplied by reference TRBV5-4 and TRBJ1-2, is ETGVTQSPTHLIKTRGQQVTLRCSSQSGHNTVSWYQQALGQGPQFIFQYYREEENGRGNFPPRFSGLQFPNYSSELNVNALELDDSALYLCASNPRGNYGYTFGSGTRLTVV.

V gene TRBV5-1 combines with J gene TRBJ1-1; 11 positions agree with TRBD1. Germline V gene lookup returns CDR1 SGHRS and CDR2 YFSETQ. The trim removed 0 bases at V and 5 bases at J, leaving 6 bases unmatched. This CDR3 comprises 16 residues. CDR3 sequence (DNA): TGCGCCAGCAGCTTGGGGTATGGGACAGGGGGTACTGAAGCTTTCTTT. This gives the protein CASSLGYGTGGTEAFF.

The chain carries TRBV6-2 or TRBV6-3 and TRBJ2-7; TRBD2 agrees at 9 bases. The CDR3 length is 16 residues. Germline CDR1 is MNHEY and CDR2 is SVGEGT. V trimming: 3 bases; J trimming: 1 base; junction bases outside the gene matches: 7. The CDR3 reads CASSYRLAGWSYEQYF. CDR3 DNA: TGTGCCAGCAGTTATCGTCTAGCGGGATGGTCCTACGAGCAGTACTTC.

The V gene is TRBV30, the J gene TRBJ1-4; TRBD1 matches at 7 bases. CDR1 is GTSNPN, CDR2 SVGIG, per germline (reference sequence). J gave up 4 bases and V 3 bases, and 11 bases lay outside the gene matches. The CDR3 is 16 residues long. The CDR3 here is CAWRRRRDSINEKLFF. CDR3 nucleotide sequence: TGTGCCTGGAGGAGAAGACGGGACAGTATTAATGAAAAACTGTTTTTT.

The rearrangement links TRBV7-2 to TRBJ2-3; 13 nucleotides agree with TRBD2. This CDR3 spans 17 amino acids. Germline-derived CDR1 and CDR2 are SGHTA and FQGNSA. V was pared by 0 bases and J by 7 bases, with 7 bases of the junction left unmatched. CDR3 protein: CASSLAGTSGVDNTQYF. The CDR3 bases are TGTGCCAGCAGCTTAGCGGGGACTAGCGGGGTGGACAATACGCAGTATTTT.

This sequence joins TRBV5-1 and TRBJ2-5, with D tentatively TRBD2 (6 bases). V shed 5 bases and J shed 2 bases, with 19 bases lying between them. The CDR3 has 16 amino acids. Germline V gene lookup returns CDR1 SGHRS and CDR2 YFSETQ. In DNA form, the CDR3 reads TGCGCCAGCAGTCGGGTACGGAGGGGACCTCAAGAGACCCAGTACTTC. It specifies CASSRVRRGPQETQYF.

This rearrangement joins TRBV2 to TRBJ1-5; D unresolved. V shed 0 bases and J shed 3 bases, with 9 bases lying between them. The CDR3 runs 15 residues. Germline V gene data show CDR1 as SNHLY and CDR2 as FYNNEI. The CDR3: CASSEAFGANQPQHF. CDR3 sequence (DNA): TGTGCCAGCAGTGAAGCGTTCGGAGCCAATCAGCCCCAGCATTTT.

The chain carries TRBV4-3 and TRBJ2-7, with 11 bases lining up with TRBD2. The germline CDR1 and CDR2 sequences are LGHNA and YSLEER. The CDR3 covers 15 residues. J was trimmed by 7 bases and V by 4 bases; bases with no gene match: 9. CDR3 sequence: CASSLIAGGPGEQYF. The CDR3 region has the DNA TGCGCCAGCAGCCTGATAGCGGGAGGGCCGGGGGAGCAGTACTTC.

V is TRBV6-2 or TRBV6-3 and J is TRBJ1-5; D possibly corresponds to TRBD1 (5 bases). The CDR3 contains 16 residues. The V and J ends lost 2 bases and 0 bases respectively, with 11 bases between them. Germline CDR1 and CDR2: MNHEY and SVGEGT. As DNA, the CDR3 is TGTGCCAGCAGTTACCCAGACAGATATAGCAATCAGCCCCAGCATTTT. It encodes CASSYPDRYSNQPQHF.

V is TRBV29-1 and J is TRBJ1-3, with unresolved D. Trimming took off 4 bases at V and 0 bases at J, with 7 bases between the two ends. This CDR3 spans 13 amino acids. Per the germline V gene, CDR1 is SQVTM and CDR2 is ANQGSEA. Here the CDR3 reads CSVVPGSGNTIYF. For the CDR3, the DNA is TGCAGCGTTGTTCCGGGCTCTGGAAACACCATATATTTT.

The rearrangement uses TRBV6-5 and TRBJ2-5, with a tentative D call TRBD2 (5 bases). Germline V gives CDR1 MNHEY, CDR2 SVGAGI. The V gene lost 8 bases and the J gene lost 1 base, with 14 bases spanning the gap. The CDR3 runs to 14 residues. The CDR3, as DNA: TGTGCCAGCGGAGGACTGGCGGTCCAAGAGACCCAGTACTTC. It codes for CASGGLAVQETQYF.

This clone occurred once. The chain employs TRBV7-3 and TRBJ2-5; the D gene is possibly TRBD2 (6 bases). This CDR3 is 15 amino acids long. CDR1 SGHTA and CDR2 FQGTGA come from the germline V gene. Trimming stripped 5 bases from V and 0 bases from J, with 13 bases between. CDR3 nucleotide sequence: TGTGCCAGCAGCAGGACGGGACTCCACCAAGAGACCCAGTACTTC. Its translation is CASSRTGLHQETQYF.

This clone has only one observation. The chain has TRBV6-2 or TRBV6-3 and TRBJ2-1; 12 bases are a match to TRBD2. J lost 6 bases, V lost 5 bases, and 11 bases had no gene match. The V gene's germline CDR1 is MNHEY and CDR2 SVGEGT. The CDR3 is made up of 17 amino acids. CDR3 sequence: CASSPDWGLAGRNEQFF. CDR3 nucleotide sequence: TGTGCCAGCAGTCCCGACTGGGGACTAGCGGGCCGCAATGAGCAGTTCTTC.

This clone came up once. The V and J genes are TRBV27 and TRBJ1-6, with a tentative D call TRBD1 (6 bases). Trimming stripped 6 bases from V and 6 bases from J, with 15 bases between. The CDR3 is 15 amino acids. The germline CDR1 and CDR2 sequences are MNHEY and SMNVEV (reference sequence). CDR3 residues: CASSSQGYANSPLHF. CDR3 nucleotides: TGTGCCAGCAGCTCACAGGGTTATGCTAATTCACCCCTCCACTTT.

The chain carries TRBV30 and TRBJ1-1; TRBD1 matches at 10 bases. CDR3 length: 14 amino acids. Per germline, CDR1 GTSNPN and CDR2 SVGIG (reference sequence). The V gene end was trimmed by 2 bases and the J gene end by 4 bases; junction bases not matched to a gene: 4. The CDR3 region is CAWSWGDRGTEAFF. CDR3 in DNA: TGTGCCTGGAGTTGGGGGGACAGGGGCACTGAAGCTTTCTTT.